The clone carrying this TCR beta chain showed up just once. What it binds is not known. This sample is part of a study of graft-versus-host responses after intestinal transplantation. About the study: Multivisceral, liver-intestinal, or isolated intestinal transplants were performed in recipients. Induction using anti-thymocyte globulin, followed by tacrolimus and steroids for 2 to 4 years, was given to all recipients. Study-wide points: GvH clones appeared in recipient marrow, some first in ileum or blood. Peak circulating GvH clone levels tracked with early post-transplant HvG declines.

Clones were sequenced by immunoSEQ multiplex PCR, and TCRdb holds only the in-frame ones, with some missing. This sample has tens of thousands of clones, with around 90% found just once. The CDR3 has 18 amino acids. With 5 bases removed from V and 0 bases from J, the gap between germline ends came to 19 bases. Germline V gene lookup returns CDR1 SEHNR and CDR2 FQNEAQ (reference sequence). The chain recombines TRBV7-9 with TRBJ1-4; D is unresolved. The material sequenced was unstimulated CD4+ T cells sorted from spleen or lymph node cells, taken before transplant. The sequence came from a human donor who was the organ donor for an intestinal transplant. The chain's CDR3 is CASSLIHGKGTTNEKLFF. Written as DNA, the CDR3 is TGTGCCAGCAGCCTAATCCACGGGAAGGGAACAACTAATGAAAAACTGTTTTTT.